Following are 21 T cell receptor beta chains from one sample sequenced in a study of blood T cell repertoires in COVID-19. Generated by immunoSEQ multiplex PCR, the TCRdb table keeps only in-frame clones and is missing some. The table has 150,000 to 200,000 clones, 85% to 95% seen once; the top ten hold about 4.5%. The sample consisted of peripheral blood. Receptors were obtained from a woman aged 50 to 65 with acute or convalescent COVID-19.

The chain recombines TRBV6-2 or TRBV6-3 with TRBJ2-7; maybe TRBD1 (6 bases). CDR1 and CDR2 (germline): MNHEY, SVGEGT. The length of the CDR3 is 13 residues. Trimming took 4 bases from V and 4 from J, leaving 11 bases between them. The CDR3 nucleotides are TGTGCCAGCAGTTCCCTACAGGGATACGAGCAGTACTTC. It codes for CASSSLQGYEQYF.

The J gene is TRBJ2-1, the V gene TRBV4-3; D may be TRBD2 (6 bases). This CDR3 has 15 amino acids. The V gene's germline CDR1 is LGHNA and CDR2 YSLEER. The V gene lost 0 bases and the J gene lost 9 bases, with 15 bases spanning the gap. This CDR3 reads CASSQEGSGLTEQFF. CDR3 coding DNA: TGCGCCAGCAGCCAAGAGGGAAGCGGGTTAACTGAGCAGTTCTTC.

The rearrangement uses TRBV29-1 and TRBJ1-1; the D gene is possibly TRBD1 (5 bases). This CDR3 region has 13 residues. Germline V gene sequence: CDR1 SQVTM, CDR2 ANQGSEA. The V end was cut by 1 base, the J end by 1 base, with 7 bases between. The DNA of the CDR3 is TGCAGCGTTGAAGGGGGCCAGAACACTGAAGCTTTCTTT. Its translation is CSVEGGQNTEAFF.

This clone was detected once. The V and J genes are TRBV29-1 and TRBJ2-4; D perhaps matches TRBD1 (6 bases). The CDR3 length is 15 residues. Looked up from germline, CDR1 is SQVTM and CDR2 is ANQGSEA. V lost 7 bases to trimming and J lost 1 base, with 17 bases between them. CDR3 region: CSDIGGGFAKNIQYF. The DNA of the CDR3 is TGCAGCGACATAGGGGGTGGGTTTGCCAAAAACATTCAGTACTTC. Complete variable domain (other parts from reference TRBV29-1 and TRBJ2-4): SAVISQKPSRDICQRGTSLTIQCQVDSQVTMMFWYRQQPGQSLTLIATANQGSEATYESGFVIDKFPISRPNLTFSTLTVSNMSPEDSSIYLCSDIGGGFAKNIQYFGAGTRLSVL.

The chain combines TRBV3-1 (or the pseudogene TRBV3-2) with TRBJ1-1, with TRBD1 matching over 8 bases. CDR1 is LGHDT, CDR2 YNNKEL, per germline (reference sequence). The CDR3 is 12 amino acids. Germline trimming cut 4 bases from V and 7 bases from J; bases unmatched to any gene: 2. For the CDR3, the DNA is TGTGCCAGCAGCCTAGGACAGGGTGAAGCTTTCTTT. Translating gives CASSLGQGEAFF.

This chain connects TRBV28 to TRBJ1-1; perhaps TRBD1 as D (5 bases). The CDR3 runs 14 residues. The V gene lost 10 bases and the J gene lost 4 bases, with 19 bases spanning the gap. The V gene's germline CDR1 is MDHEN and CDR2 SYDVKM. The CDR3 here is CATLPGSVGTEAFF. The CDR3 nucleotides are TGTGCCACCCTTCCAGGGTCTGTGGGCACTGAAGCTTTCTTT. The full variable domain, with the rest looked up from reference TRBV28 and TRBJ1-1, is DVKVTQSSRYLVKRTGEKVFLECVQDMDHENMFWYRQDPGLGLRLIYFSYDVKMKEKGDIPEGYSVSREKKERFSLILESASTNQTSMYLCATLPGSVGTEAFFGQGTRLTVV.

The V and J genes are TRBV28 and TRBJ1-1; D remains ambiguous. This CDR3 contains 15 residues. Trimming cost V 6 bases and J 4 bases, with 18 bases left between them. Germline V gene data show CDR1 as MDHEN and CDR2 as SYDVKM. CDR3 sequence reads: CASSPPRGLGTEAFF. As DNA, the CDR3 is TGTGCCAGCAGCCCACCACGGGGATTGGGCACTGAAGCTTTCTTT. The whole variable domain, remainder taken from reference TRBV28 and TRBJ1-1, is DVKVTQSSRYLVKRTGEKVFLECVQDMDHENMFWYRQDPGLGLRLIYFSYDVKMKEKGDIPEGYSVSREKKERFSLILESASTNQTSMYLCASSPPRGLGTEAFFGQGTRLTVV.

A single count supports this clone. In nucleotides, the CDR3 is TGTGCCAGCAGCCCCGGACACGTCTATGGCTACACCTTC. As protein: CASSPGHVYGYTF. This sequence joins TRBV5-4 and TRBJ1-2, with D tentatively TRBD1 (5 bases). This CDR3 contains 13 residues. Germline V lookup: CDR1 SGHNT, CDR2 YYREEE (reference sequence). Deletions cut 4 bases from V and 4 bases from J, with 11 bases between.

This rearrangement joins TRBV9 to TRBJ2-5; 8 bases align to TRBD1. The CDR3 covers 15 residues. Unmatched junction bases numbered 6, after V lost 0 bases and J lost 5 bases. Germline V gene data show CDR1 as SGDLS and CDR2 as YYNGEE. The CDR3 spells CASSVGQGASETQYF. The CDR3 coding sequence is TGTGCCAGCAGCGTAGGGCAGGGGGCCTCGGAGACCCAGTACTTC.

J is TRBJ2-7 and V is TRBV4-1; 7 bases map to TRBD1. V was pared by 0 bases and J by 2 bases, with 1 base of the junction left unmatched. The CDR3 runs 14 residues. Germline CDR1 is MGHRA and CDR2 is YSYEKL. As DNA, the CDR3 is TGCGCCAGCAGCCAAGACGACAGGGCCTACGAGCAGTACTTC. Residues: CASSQDDRAYEQYF.

This rearrangement joins TRBV28 to TRBJ2-3; no clear D gene. This CDR3 is 12 amino acids long. Trimming removed 6 bases from V and 6 bases from J, with 10 bases in between. Germline V gives CDR1 MDHEN, CDR2 SYDVKM. The CDR3: CASSQERDTQYF. Written as DNA, the CDR3 is TGTGCCAGCAGCCAGGAACGGGATACGCAGTATTTT.

The chain uses TRBV28 and TRBJ2-7; 9 bases map to TRBD1. V lost 5 bases, J lost 0 bases, and 5 bases stayed unmatched. In germline, CDR1 is MDHEN, CDR2 SYDVKM. CDR3 length: 15 residues. Here the CDR3 reads CASSPLTGGSYEQYF. In nucleotides, the CDR3 is TGTGCCAGCAGTCCCCTGACAGGGGGCTCCTACGAGCAGTACTTC.

The chain uses TRBV27 and TRBJ1-1; 9 bases agree with TRBD1. The ends lost 7 bases at V and 3 bases at J; junction bases unmatched: 6. The CDR3 covers 14 residues. Germline CDR1 MNHEY, CDR2 SMNVEV (reference sequence). CDR3 DNA sequence: TGTGCCAGCAACCCACAGGGGGCTCACACTGAAGCTTTCTTT. Protein: CASNPQGAHTEAFF.

The rearrangement uses TRBV5-1 and TRBJ1-2; no reliable D call. The CDR3 spans 15 residues. Germline CDR1 and CDR2: SGHRS and YFSETQ. The ends were cut back, 2 bases at V and 0 bases at J, with 11 bases in the middle. CDR3 sequence (DNA): TGCGCCAGCAGCTTCCTAGATCGCGCTAACTATGGCTACACCTTC. Its protein product is CASSFLDRANYGYTF.

The rearrangement uses TRBV7-9 and TRBJ1-1; a possible D gene is TRBD1 (6 bases). The CDR3 length is 13 residues. Trimming stripped 7 bases from V and 0 bases from J, with 9 bases between. In germline, CDR1 is SEHNR, CDR2 FQNEAQ (reference sequence). The chain's CDR3 is CASTDSLNTEAFF. In nucleotides, the CDR3 is TGTGCCAGCACGGACAGCTTGAACACTGAAGCTTTCTTT.

V usage is TRBV2 and J usage is TRBJ1-1; D is uncertain. CDR3 length: 11 amino acids. V was cut by 4 bases and J by 10 bases, with 10 bases left in between. Germline CDR1 is SNHLY and CDR2 is FYNNEI. CDR3 sequence: CASSVSNGAFF. For the CDR3, the DNA is TGTGCCAGCAGTGTTAGCAACGGAGCTTTCTTT.

This clone was seen just once. This chain joins TRBV7-8 and TRBJ1-1; D remains unclear. In germline, CDR1 is SGHVS, CDR2 FQNEAQ. V shed 0 bases and J shed 1 base, with 6 bases lying between them. This CDR3 comprises 14 residues. CDR3 DNA: TGTGCCAGCAGCTTAGCCAACAAGAACACTGAAGCTTTCTTT. Translated: CASSLANKNTEAFF.

The gene calls are TRBV25-1 and TRBJ1-1; TRBD1 aligns across 7 bases. There are 14 residues in the CDR3. Per germline, CDR1 MGHDK and CDR2 SYGVNS. The J segment lost 1 base and the V segment lost 3 bases, leaving 2 bases of the junction unmatched. CDR3 residues: CASSDWTGNTEAFF. CDR3 sequence (DNA): TGTGCCAGCAGTGACTGGACAGGGAACACTGAAGCTTTCTTT.

The V call is TRBV5-8, the J call TRBJ2-7, with D perhaps TRBD1 (6 bases). The CDR3 length is 13 residues. Trimming took 4 bases from V and 2 from J, leaving 10 bases between them. Looked up from germline, CDR1 is SGHTS and CDR2 is YDEGEE. The CDR3 coding sequence is TGTGCCAGCAGCCCCGGACAGACCTACGAGCAGTACTTC. It encodes CASSPGQTYEQYF.

The chain couples TRBV27 to TRBJ1-4; unclear D gene. The germline gives CDR1 MNHEY, CDR2 SMNVEV (reference sequence). This CDR3 spans 14 amino acids. Trimming removed 7 bases from V and 5 bases from J, with 14 bases in between. For the CDR3, the DNA is TGTGCCAGCAAGGAGTTAGGGAGGAATGAAAAACTGTTTTTT. This codes for CASKELGRNEKLFF. The variable domain in full, completed from reference TRBV27 and TRBJ1-4, reads EAQVTQNPRYLITVTGKKLTVTCSQNMNHEYMSWYRQDPGLGLRQIYYSMNVEVTDKGDVPEGYKVSRKEKRNFPLILESPSPNQTSLYFCASKELGRNEKLFFGSGTQLSVL.

The chain employs TRBV6-5 and TRBJ1-3; TRBD1 matches at 9 bases. The germline V gene has CDR1 MNHEY and CDR2 SVGAGI. The CDR3 consists of 15 residues. Losses at the gene ends were 6 bases for V and 4 bases for J; bases not matched to a gene: 7. The CDR3 loop reads CASRLGTGIGNTIYF. The CDR3 DNA sequence: TGTGCCAGCAGGCTAGGGACAGGGATAGGAAACACCATATATTTT.